The sequence of this T cell receptor (beta chain) was determined in a study of early T cells in non-severe SARS-CoV-2 infection. Study background: Whole-blood bulk RNA, unsorted, was sequenced, and chains were unpaired.

In the library, individual cDNA molecules carried attached unique molecular identifiers. TCRdb independently ran MiXCR on the 5' RACE reads; one entry per CDR3 protein. The table shows around 60,000 distinct CDR3 sequences, with 20% to 25% occurring only once. The starting material was whole blood, obtained at baseline. The receptor comes from an adult who was a healthcare worker with PCR-confirmed SARS-CoV-2 infection or an uninfected control (not recorded which).

The CDR3 loop reads CASSPPTEYEQYF. The CDR3 DNA reads TGTGCCAGCAGCCCACCGACAGAATACGAGCAGTACTTC. This chain links TRBV7-9 with TRBJ2-7, with D possibly matching TRBD1 (5 bases). Trimming removed 5 bases from V and 4 bases from J, with 12 bases in between. The germline V gene encodes CDR1 SEHNR and CDR2 FQNEAQ (reference sequence). This CDR3 comprises 13 residues.